This T cell receptor beta chain appears in the sequencing data of a study of blood T cells in healthy people across ages. Study-wide findings and caveats: Naive T cell percentage and TCR beta diversity correlated strongly.

A J-beta primer mix and a sample-barcoded 5' primer were used in a second PCR of about 7 to 12 cycles. TCRdb re-called the 5' RACE reads through MiXCR, storing one row per CDR3 protein. Of about 930,000 distinct CDR3 sequences listed, about 29% were seen once; the top ten hold 10%. As regards this clonotype: Its antigen remains unknown. Given a much more abundant clone one base away, this may be a read error.

Germline assignment: CDR1 KGHDR and CDR2 SFDVKD. The CDR3 length is 15 residues. This sample was shared with a second study, whose subject was T cells of mothers and their children. That source adds: Three healthy Caucasian mothers, along with their six children, were the donors.

This chain joins TRBV24-1 and TRBJ2-6, with a possible D match to TRBD1 (5 bases). This receptor was identified in a woman aged 40 to 55 in good health. The sequenced sample consisted of blood. In nucleotides, the CDR3 is TGTGCCACCAGTGACAGGGCTCCTGGGGCCAACGTCCCGACTTTC. Protein sequence: CATSDRAPGANVPTF.